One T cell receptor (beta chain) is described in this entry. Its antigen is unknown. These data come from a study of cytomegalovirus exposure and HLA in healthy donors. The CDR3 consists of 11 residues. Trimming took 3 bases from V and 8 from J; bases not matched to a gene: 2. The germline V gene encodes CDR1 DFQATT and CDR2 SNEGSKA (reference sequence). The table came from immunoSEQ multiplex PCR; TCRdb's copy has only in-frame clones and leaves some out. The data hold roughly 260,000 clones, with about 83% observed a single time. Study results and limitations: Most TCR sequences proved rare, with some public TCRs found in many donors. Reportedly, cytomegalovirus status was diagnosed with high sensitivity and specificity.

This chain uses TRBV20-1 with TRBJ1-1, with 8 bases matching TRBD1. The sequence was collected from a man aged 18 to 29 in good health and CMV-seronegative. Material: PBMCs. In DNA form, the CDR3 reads TGCAGTGCTAGGTACAGGGGGGAAGCTTTCTTT. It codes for CSARYRGEAFF.